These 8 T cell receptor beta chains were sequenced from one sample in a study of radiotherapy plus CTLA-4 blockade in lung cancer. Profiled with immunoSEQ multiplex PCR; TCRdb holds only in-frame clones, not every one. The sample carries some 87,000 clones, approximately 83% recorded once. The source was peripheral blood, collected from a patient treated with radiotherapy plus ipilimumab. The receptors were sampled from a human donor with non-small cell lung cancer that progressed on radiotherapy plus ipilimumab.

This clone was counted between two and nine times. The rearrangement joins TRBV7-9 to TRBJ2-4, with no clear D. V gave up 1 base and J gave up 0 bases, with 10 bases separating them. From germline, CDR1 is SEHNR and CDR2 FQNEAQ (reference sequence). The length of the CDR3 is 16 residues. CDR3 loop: CASSLGSALAKNIQYF. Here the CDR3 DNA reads TGTGCCAGCAGCTTAGGGTCGGCACTAGCCAAAAACATTCAGTACTTC. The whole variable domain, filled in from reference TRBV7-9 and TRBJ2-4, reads DTGVSQNPRHKITKRGQNVTFRCDPISEHNRLYWYRQTLGQGPEFLTYFQNEAQLEKSRLLSDRFSAERPKGSFSTLEIQRTEQGDSAMYLCASSLGSALAKNIQYFGAGTRLSVL.

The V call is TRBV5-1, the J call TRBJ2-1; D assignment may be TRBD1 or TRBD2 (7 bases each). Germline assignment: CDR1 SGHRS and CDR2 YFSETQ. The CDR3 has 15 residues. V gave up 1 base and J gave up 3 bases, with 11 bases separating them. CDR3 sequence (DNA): TGCGCCAGCAGCTTGAGCGGGGACAGCTACAATGAGCAGTTCTTC. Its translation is CASSLSGDSYNEQFF.

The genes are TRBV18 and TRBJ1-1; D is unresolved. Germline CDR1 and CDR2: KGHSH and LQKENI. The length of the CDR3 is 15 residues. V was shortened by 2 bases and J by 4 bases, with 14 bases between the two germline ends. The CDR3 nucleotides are TGTGCCAGCTCACCATCCTCAGGCGAGAGCACTGAAGCTTTCTTT. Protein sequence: CASSPSSGESTEAFF.

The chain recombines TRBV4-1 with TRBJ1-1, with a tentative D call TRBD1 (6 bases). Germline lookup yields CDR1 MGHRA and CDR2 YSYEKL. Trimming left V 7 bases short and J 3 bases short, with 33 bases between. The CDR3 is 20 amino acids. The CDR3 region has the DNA TGCGCCAGCACCTGGGGGCAGGGACGAGCACTAATGAAGGAGGACACTGAAGCTTTCTTT. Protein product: CASTWGQGRALMKEDTEAFF.

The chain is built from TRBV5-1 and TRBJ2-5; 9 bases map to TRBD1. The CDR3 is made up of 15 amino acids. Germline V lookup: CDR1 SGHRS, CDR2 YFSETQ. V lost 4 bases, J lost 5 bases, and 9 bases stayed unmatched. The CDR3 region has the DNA TGCGCCAGCAGCGGTAACAGGGGGCCTGGCGAGACCCAGTACTTC. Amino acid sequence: CASSGNRGPGETQYF.

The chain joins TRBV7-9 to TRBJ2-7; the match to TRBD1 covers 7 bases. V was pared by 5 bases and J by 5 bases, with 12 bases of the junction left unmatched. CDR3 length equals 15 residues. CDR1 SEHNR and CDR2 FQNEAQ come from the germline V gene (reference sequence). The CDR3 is CASSPDRELIHEQYF. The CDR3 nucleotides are TGTGCCAGCAGCCCAGACAGGGAACTTATCCACGAGCAGTACTTC.

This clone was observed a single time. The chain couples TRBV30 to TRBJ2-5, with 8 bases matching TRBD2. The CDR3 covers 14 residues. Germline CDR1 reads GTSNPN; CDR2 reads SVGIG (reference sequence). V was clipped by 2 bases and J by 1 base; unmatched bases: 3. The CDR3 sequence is CAWSQAGGQETQYF. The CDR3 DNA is TGTGCCTGGAGTCAGGCGGGGGGCCAAGAGACCCAGTACTTC.

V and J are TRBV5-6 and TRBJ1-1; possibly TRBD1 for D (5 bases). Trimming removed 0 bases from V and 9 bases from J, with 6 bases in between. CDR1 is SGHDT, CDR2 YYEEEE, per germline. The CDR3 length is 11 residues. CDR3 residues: CASSLGTKAFF. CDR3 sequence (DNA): TGTGCCAGCAGCTTGGGGACAAAAGCTTTCTTT.